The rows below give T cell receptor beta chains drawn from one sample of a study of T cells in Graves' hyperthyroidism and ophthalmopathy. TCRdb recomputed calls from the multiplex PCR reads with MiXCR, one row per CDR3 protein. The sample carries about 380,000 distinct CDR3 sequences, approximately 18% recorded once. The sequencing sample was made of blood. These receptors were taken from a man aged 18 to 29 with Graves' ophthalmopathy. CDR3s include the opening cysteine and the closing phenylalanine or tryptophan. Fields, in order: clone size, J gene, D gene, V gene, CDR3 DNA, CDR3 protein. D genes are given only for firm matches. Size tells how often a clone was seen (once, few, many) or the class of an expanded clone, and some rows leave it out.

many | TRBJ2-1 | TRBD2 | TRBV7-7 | TGTGCTAGCAGCTTATATAGCGGGGGGAATGAGCAGTTCTTC | CASSLYSGGNEQFF
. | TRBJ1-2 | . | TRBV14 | TGTGCCAGCAGCCAAGATAGGAGGGGAGGTGACTATGGCTACACCTTC | CASSQDRRGGDYGYTF
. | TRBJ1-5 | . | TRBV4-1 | TGCGCCAGCAGCCCTGTCGCCGGGGGTTTTGATCAGCCCCAGCATTTT | CASSPVAGGFDQPQHF
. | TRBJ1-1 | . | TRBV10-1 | TGCGCCACCAGGGGAGAAATGAACACTGAAGCTTTCTTT | CATRGEMNTEAFF
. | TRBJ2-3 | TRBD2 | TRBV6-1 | TGTGCCGGCAGTTCCCATAGCGGGGAAGGATCAGATACGCAGTATTTT | CAGSSHSGEGSDTQYF
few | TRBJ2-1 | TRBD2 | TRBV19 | TGTGCCTCCCAGACTAGCGGGGGCCTCAGCTCCTACAATGAGCAGTTCTTC | CASQTSGGLSSYNEQFF
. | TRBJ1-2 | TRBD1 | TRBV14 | TGTGCCAGCAGCCTAACCTCAGGGGGCAGGGATGGCTACACCTTC | CASSLTSGGRDGYTF
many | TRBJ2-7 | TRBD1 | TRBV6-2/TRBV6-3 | TGTGCCAGCAGCCAGCGGGACAGGGGCTACGAGCAGTACTTC | CASSQRDRGYEQYF
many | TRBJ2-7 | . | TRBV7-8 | TGTGCCAGCAGCTTAGGACAGGCTTCCTACGAGCAGTACTTC | CASSLGQASYEQYF
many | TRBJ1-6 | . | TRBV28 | TGTGCCAGCAGTTTAGGGGACGGCACCTATAATTCACCCCTCCACTTT | CASSLGDGTYNSPLHF
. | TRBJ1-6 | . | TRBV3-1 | TGTGCCAGCAGCACCCAACAGGGTCCCCTCCACTTT | CASSTQQGPLHF
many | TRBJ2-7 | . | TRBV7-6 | TGTGCCAGCAGCTTAGAAACAGGGTTTTACGAGCAGTACTTC | CASSLETGFYEQYF
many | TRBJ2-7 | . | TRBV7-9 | TGTGCCAGCGGGTCGGGGTCGGGCTTCTACGAGCAGTACTTC | CASGSGSGFYEQYF
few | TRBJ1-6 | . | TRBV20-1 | TGCAGTTATGGGAAAGACGGGGTGGGTTCACCCCTCCACTTT | CSYGKDGVGSPLHF
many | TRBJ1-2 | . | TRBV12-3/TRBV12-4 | TGTGCCAGCAGAATCCGGGATCAGGGGTTTGGCTACACCTTC | CASRIRDQGFGYTF
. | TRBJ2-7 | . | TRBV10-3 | TGTGCCATCAGTGAGGTGTCAGGATCTCCCTACGGGCAGTACTTC | CAISEVSGSPYGQYF
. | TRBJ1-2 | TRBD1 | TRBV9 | TGTGCCAGCAGGCTTGCGACGGACAGGGGGCATGGCTACACCTTC | CASRLATDRGHGYTF
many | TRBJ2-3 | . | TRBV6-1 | TGTGCCAGCGTCCTCGGGGCCGCGGGAGATACGCAGTATTTT | CASVLGAAGDTQYF
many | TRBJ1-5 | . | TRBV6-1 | TGTGCCAGCAGTGGGGACCAGACCAATCAGCCCCAGCATTTT | CASSGDQTNQPQHF
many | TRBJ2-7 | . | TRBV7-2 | TGTGCCAGCAGCTTAGGGGACTTCTTCTACGAGCAGTACTTC | CASSLGDFFYEQYF
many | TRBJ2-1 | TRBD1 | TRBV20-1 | TGCAGTGCTAGAGAAGGGACAGGGGCGATTGAGCAGTTCTTC | CSAREGTGAIEQFF
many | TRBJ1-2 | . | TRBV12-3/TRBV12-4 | TGTGCCAGCATAAAACAGGGTTTAGAGACGTTTGGCTACACCTTC | CASIKQGLETFGYTF
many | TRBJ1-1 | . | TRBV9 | TGTGCCAGCAGCGTAGGTCCAGATAACACTGAAGCTTTCTTT | CASSVGPDNTEAFF
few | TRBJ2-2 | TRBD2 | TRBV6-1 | TGTGCCAGCAGCAGGACTAGCGGGGGCACCGGGGAGCTGTTTTTT | CASSRTSGGTGELFF
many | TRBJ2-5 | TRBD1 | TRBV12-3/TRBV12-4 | TGTGCCAGCAGTCCCCCCGGCCGACAGGGTCAAGAGACCCAGTACTTC | CASSPPGRQGQETQYF
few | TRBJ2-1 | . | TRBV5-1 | TGCGCCAGCAGCTTGGGTCGGCGAGACGAGCAGTTCTTC | CASSLGRRDEQFF
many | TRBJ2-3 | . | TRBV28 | TGTGCCAGCAGTTTCGCCAGGGACGGCACAGATACGCAGTATTTT | CASSFARDGTDTQYF
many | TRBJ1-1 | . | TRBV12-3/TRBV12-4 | TGTGCCAGCAGTTTAGCGCGGGAGACGCGGGCTTTCTTT | CASSLARETRAFF
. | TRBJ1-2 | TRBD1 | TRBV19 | TGTGCCAGTATTGGATGGGACAGGGACACCTATGGCTACACCTTC | CASIGWDRDTYGYTF
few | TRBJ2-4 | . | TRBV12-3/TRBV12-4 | TGTGCCAGCAGAGGCAAAAACATTCAGTACTTC | CASRGKNIQYF
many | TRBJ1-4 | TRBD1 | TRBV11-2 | TGTGCCAGCAGGCAGGGGGCTAGAGAAAAACTGTTTTTT | CASRQGAREKLFF
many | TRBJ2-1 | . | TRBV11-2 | TGTGCCAGCAGCCGCCGAGACCAGGGGAATGAGCAGTTCTTC | CASSRRDQGNEQFF
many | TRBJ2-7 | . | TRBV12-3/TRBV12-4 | TGTGCCAGCAAACAAGGGGGCTCCTACGAGCAGTACTTC | CASKQGGSYEQYF